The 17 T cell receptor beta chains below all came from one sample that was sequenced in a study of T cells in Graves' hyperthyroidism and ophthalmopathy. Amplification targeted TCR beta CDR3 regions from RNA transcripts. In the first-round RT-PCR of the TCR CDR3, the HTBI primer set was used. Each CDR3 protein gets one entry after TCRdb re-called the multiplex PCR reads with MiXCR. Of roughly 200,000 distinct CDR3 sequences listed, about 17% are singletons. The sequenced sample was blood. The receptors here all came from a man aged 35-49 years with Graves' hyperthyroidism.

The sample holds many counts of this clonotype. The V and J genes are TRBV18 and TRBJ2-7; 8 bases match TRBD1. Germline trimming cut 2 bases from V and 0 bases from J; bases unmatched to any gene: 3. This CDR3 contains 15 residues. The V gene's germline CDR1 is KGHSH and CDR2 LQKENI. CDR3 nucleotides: TGTGCCAGCTCACCAGGACAGGGAAACTCCTACGAGCAGTACTTC. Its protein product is CASSPGQGNSYEQYF.

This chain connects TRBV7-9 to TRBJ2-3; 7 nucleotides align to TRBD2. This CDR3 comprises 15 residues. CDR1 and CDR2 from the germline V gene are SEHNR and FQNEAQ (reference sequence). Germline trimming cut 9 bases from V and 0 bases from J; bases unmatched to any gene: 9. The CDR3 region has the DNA TGTGCCAGTAGTGAAGCGGGGACCAGCACAGATACGCAGTATTTT. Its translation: CASSEAGTSTDTQYF.

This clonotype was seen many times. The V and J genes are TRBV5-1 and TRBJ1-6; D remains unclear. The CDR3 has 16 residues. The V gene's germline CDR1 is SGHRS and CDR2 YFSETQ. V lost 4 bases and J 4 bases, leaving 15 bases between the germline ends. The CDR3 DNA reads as TGCGCCAGCAGCACCTCCCCAGACCCATATAATTCACCCCTCCACTTT. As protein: CASSTSPDPYNSPLHF.

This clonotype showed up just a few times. CDR3 residues: CASSLQRGGYGYTF. The CDR3 DNA follows: TGTGCCAGCAGCCTCCAGAGGGGCGGCTATGGCTACACCTTC. V usage is TRBV5-4 and J usage is TRBJ1-2, with D possibly matching TRBD1 (5 bases). This CDR3 contains 14 residues. With 4 bases removed from V and 4 bases from J, the gap between germline ends came to 14 bases. Germline V gene data show CDR1 as SGHNT and CDR2 as YYREEE (reference sequence).

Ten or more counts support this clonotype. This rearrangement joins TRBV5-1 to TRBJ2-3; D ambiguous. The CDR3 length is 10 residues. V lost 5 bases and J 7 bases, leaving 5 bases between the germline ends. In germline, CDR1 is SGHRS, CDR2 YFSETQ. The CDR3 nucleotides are TGCGCCAGCAGTGGCAATACGCAGTATTTT. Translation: CASSGNTQYF.

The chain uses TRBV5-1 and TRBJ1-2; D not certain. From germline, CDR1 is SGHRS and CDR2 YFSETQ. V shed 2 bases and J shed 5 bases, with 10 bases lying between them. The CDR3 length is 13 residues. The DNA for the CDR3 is TGCGCCAGCAGCTTTTCGGGCCAATATGGCTACACCTTC. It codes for CASSFSGQYGYTF.

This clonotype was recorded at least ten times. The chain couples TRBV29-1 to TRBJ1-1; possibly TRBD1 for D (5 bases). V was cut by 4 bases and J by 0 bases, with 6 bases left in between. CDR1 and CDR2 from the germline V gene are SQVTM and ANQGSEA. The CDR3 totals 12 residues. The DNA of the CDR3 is TGCAGCGTTGTGGACATGAACACTGAAGCTTTCTTT. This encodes CSVVDMNTEAFF.

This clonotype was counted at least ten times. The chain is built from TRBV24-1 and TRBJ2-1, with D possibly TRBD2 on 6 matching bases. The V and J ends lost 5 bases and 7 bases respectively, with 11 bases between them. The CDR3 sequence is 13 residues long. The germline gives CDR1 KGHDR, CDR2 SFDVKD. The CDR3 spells CATSGAGRNEQFF. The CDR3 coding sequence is TGTGCCACCAGTGGGGCAGGGAGGAATGAGCAGTTCTTC.

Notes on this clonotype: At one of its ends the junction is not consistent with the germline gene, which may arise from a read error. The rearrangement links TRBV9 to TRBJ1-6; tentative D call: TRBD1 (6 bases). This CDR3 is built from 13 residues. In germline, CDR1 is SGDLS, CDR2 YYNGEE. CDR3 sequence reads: CASSVVQGSPFHF. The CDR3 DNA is TGTGCCAGCAGCGTAGTGCAGGGGTCACCCTTCCACTTT.

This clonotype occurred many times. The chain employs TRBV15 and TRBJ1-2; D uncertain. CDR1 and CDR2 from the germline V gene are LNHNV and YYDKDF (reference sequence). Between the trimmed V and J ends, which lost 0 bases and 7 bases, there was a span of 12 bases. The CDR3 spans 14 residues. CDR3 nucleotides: TGTGCCACCAGCAGAGATAGTAGGACTAGTGGCTACACCTTC. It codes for CATSRDSRTSGYTF.

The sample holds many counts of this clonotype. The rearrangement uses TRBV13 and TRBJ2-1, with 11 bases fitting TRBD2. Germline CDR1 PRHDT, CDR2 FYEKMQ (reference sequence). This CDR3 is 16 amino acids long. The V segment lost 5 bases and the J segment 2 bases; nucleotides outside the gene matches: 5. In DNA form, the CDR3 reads TGTGCCAGCAGCGCCAGACTAGCGGGACCCTACAATGAGCAGTTCTTC. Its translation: CASSARLAGPYNEQFF.

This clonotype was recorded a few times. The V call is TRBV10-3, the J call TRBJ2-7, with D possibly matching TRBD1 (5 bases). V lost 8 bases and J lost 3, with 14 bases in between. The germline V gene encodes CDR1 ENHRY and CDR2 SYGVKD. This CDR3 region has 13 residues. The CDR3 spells CAIRPDNDYEQYF. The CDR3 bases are TGTGCCATCCGCCCGGACAATGACTACGAGCAGTACTTC.

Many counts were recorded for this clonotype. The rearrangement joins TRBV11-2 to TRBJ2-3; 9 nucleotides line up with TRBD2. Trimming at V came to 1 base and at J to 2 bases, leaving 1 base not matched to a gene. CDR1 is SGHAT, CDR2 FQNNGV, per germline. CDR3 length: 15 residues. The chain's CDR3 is CASSLGLADTDTQYF. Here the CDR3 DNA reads TGTGCCAGCAGCTTAGGACTAGCGGACACAGATACGCAGTATTTT.

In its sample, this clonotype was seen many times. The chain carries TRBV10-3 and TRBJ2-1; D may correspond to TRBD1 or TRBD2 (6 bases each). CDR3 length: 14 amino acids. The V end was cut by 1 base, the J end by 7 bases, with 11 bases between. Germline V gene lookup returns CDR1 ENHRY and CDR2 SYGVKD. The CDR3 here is CAISEWGAGNEQFF. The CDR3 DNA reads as TGTGCCATCAGTGAGTGGGGGGCCGGAAATGAGCAGTTCTTC.

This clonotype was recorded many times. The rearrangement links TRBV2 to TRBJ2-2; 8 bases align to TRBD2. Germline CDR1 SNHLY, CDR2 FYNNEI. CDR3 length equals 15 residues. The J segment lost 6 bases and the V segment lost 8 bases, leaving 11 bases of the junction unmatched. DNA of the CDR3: TGTGCCAGCGCTGGTACGGGGGGGCCCCCCGGGGAGCTGTTTTTT. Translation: CASAGTGGPPGELFF.

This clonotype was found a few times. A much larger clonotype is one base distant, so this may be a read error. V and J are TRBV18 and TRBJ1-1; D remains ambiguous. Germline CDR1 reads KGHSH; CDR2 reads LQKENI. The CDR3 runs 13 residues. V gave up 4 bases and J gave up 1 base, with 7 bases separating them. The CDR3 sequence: CASSQQRNTEAFF. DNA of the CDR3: TGTGCCAGCTCACAACAGAGGAACACTGAAGCTTTCTTT.

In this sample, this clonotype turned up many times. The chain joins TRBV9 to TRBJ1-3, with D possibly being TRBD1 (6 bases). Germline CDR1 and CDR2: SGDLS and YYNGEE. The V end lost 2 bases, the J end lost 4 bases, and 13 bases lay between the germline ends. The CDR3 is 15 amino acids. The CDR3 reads CASSVAGQLGNTIYF. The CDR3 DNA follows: TGTGCCAGCAGCGTCGCGGGACAATTAGGAAACACCATATATTTT.